The 29 T cell receptor beta chains listed next were all sequenced from one sample in a study of cytomegalovirus exposure and HLA in healthy donors (dated by TCRdb to about 2017). Receptors were amplified or captured by the immunoSEQ multiplex PCR assay. The table was pulled from immuneACCESS by TCRdb, which kept in-frame rearrangements only. Such tables lose some clones; where checked, under half of the loss comes from unresolved V genes, and the rest has no known cause. The sample has some 65,000 clones on record, around 96% of them singletons. 4.4% of the sample is in the top ten clones. Sequences were obtained from PBMCs. All receptors come from a man younger than 35 in good health and CMV-seropositive.

Turning to this clone: The sample holds other DNA sequences that translate to the same CDR3. The rearrangement uses TRBV6-5 and TRBJ2-3; 13 bases agree with TRBD2. Germline lookup yields CDR1 MNHEY and CDR2 SVGAGI. The J segment lost 4 bases and the V segment lost 5 bases, leaving 0 bases of the junction unmatched. The CDR3 sequence is 14 residues long. In DNA, the CDR3 is TGTGCCAGCAGTGGACTAGCGGGAGCAGATACGCAGTATTTT. Its protein is CASSGLAGADTQYF.

The genes are TRBV27 and TRBJ2-7; the D is unclear. Between the trimmed V and J ends, which lost 4 bases and 0 bases, there was a span of 10 bases. The CDR3 extends over 14 amino acids. Germline V gene sequence: CDR1 MNHEY, CDR2 SMNVEV (reference sequence). Written as DNA, the CDR3 is TGTGCCAGCAGTTGGAGCGCGACCTCCTACGAGCAGTACTTC. It yields the protein CASSWSATSYEQYF.

The chain combines TRBV19 with TRBJ1-4, with 7 bases identical to TRBD1. The trim removed 3 bases at V and 5 bases at J, leaving 3 bases unmatched. The CDR3 extends over 14 amino acids. The V gene's germline CDR1 is LNHDA and CDR2 SQIVND (reference sequence). For the CDR3, the DNA is TGTGCCAGTAGTATGCCGGACAGGAATGAAAAACTGTTTTTT. It encodes CASSMPDRNEKLFF.

This chain connects TRBV28 to TRBJ1-1, with D possibly being TRBD1 (5 bases). Germline V gene data show CDR1 as MDHEN and CDR2 as SYDVKM. V was pared by 6 bases and J by 0 bases, with 8 bases between. The CDR3 sequence is 13 residues long. The CDR3 DNA is TGTGCCAGCAGCCGCAGGGTGAACACTGAAGCTTTCTTT. Protein sequence: CASSRRVNTEAFF.

Details on this clone: A read error may account for a junction end that differs from germline. The chain joins TRBV2 to TRBJ1-4; D is possibly TRBD1 (5 bases). Germline V lookup: CDR1 SNHLY, CDR2 FYNNEI. CDR3 length: 14 residues. The CDR3 is CTRSGGGKDEKLFF. DNA of the CDR3: TGCACACGATCCGGGGGAGGTAAGGATGAAAAACTGTTTTTT.

This rearrangement joins TRBV30 to TRBJ2-3; D is unclear. The CDR3 runs 17 residues. V lost 4 bases and J 4 bases, leaving 24 bases between the germline ends. Germline CDR1 and CDR2: GTSNPN and SVGIG (reference sequence). The CDR3 nucleotides read TGTGCCTGGAACCCTCCTCCGGAGCAGATAATGCCAGATACGCAGTATTTT. Protein sequence: CAWNPPPEQIMPDTQYF.

The chain recombines TRBV28 with TRBJ2-7; D gene ambiguous. The CDR3 extends over 13 amino acids. Germline-derived CDR1 and CDR2 are MDHEN and SYDVKM. V was shortened by 2 bases and J by 0 bases, with 5 bases between the two germline ends. The CDR3 region has the DNA TGTGCCAGCAGTTTACTGAGCTCCTACGAGCAGTACTTC. Its protein is CASSLLSSYEQYF.

The gene calls are TRBV19 and TRBJ2-3; TRBD2 is a possible D gene (6 bases). V lost 3 bases and J lost 2, with 9 bases in between. This CDR3 has 14 residues. From germline, CDR1 is LNHDA and CDR2 SQIVND (reference sequence). CDR3 DNA: TGTGCCAGTAGTATCCAGCGGGCCACAGATACGCAGTATTTT. This gives the protein CASSIQRATDTQYF.

The chain is built from TRBV7-9 and TRBJ1-2, with D perhaps TRBD1 (5 bases). This CDR3 is built from 14 residues. V lost 4 bases and J lost 7, with 16 bases in between. The germline gives CDR1 SEHNR, CDR2 FQNEAQ (reference sequence). Here the CDR3 reads CASSSPGQGGGYTF. The CDR3 nucleotides read TGTGCCAGCAGCTCCCCCGGGCAGGGCGGTGGCTACACCTTC.

This sequence joins TRBV4-2 and TRBJ2-1, with D tentatively TRBD2 (6 bases). CDR3 size: 15 residues. The germline V gene encodes CDR1 LGHNA and CDR2 YNFKEQ. V was shortened by 4 bases and J by 2 bases, with 12 bases between the two germline ends. CDR3 protein: CASSPNSGAYNEQFF. The CDR3 nucleotides read TGTGCCAGCAGCCCAAATAGCGGTGCCTACAATGAGCAGTTCTTC.

The J gene is TRBJ1-3, the V gene TRBV4-1; no firm D call. The germline V gene has CDR1 MGHRA and CDR2 YSYEKL. The CDR3 loop spans 16 amino acids. Between the trimmed V and J ends, which lost 0 bases and 3 bases, there was a span of 12 bases. The CDR3 DNA reads as TGCGCCAGCAGCCAAGATCCAGGTACATTTGGAAACACCATATATTTT. This gives the protein CASSQDPGTFGNTIYF.

V gene TRBV15 combines with J gene TRBJ2-1; a weak D match, TRBD2 (5 bases). The CDR3 totals 15 residues. Per the germline V gene, CDR1 is LNHNV and CDR2 is YYDKDF (reference sequence). Trimming pared 6 bases from V and 3 bases from J, leaving 15 bases between. This chain's CDR3 is CATSAGIPIYNEQFF. CDR3 coding DNA: TGTGCCACCAGTGCCGGGATACCTATCTACAATGAGCAGTTCTTC.

This rearrangement joins TRBV19 to TRBJ2-1, with D perhaps TRBD1 (5 bases). V was trimmed by 9 bases and J by 7 bases, leaving 16 bases between them. This CDR3 contains 13 residues. Germline CDR1 reads LNHDA; CDR2 reads SQIVND (reference sequence). This chain's CDR3 is CASRQGGVNEQFF. The CDR3 DNA reads as TGTGCCAGCCGCCAGGGTGGGGTGAATGAGCAGTTCTTC.

The chain links TRBV6-1 to TRBJ1-2; 10 bases are shared with TRBD1. The CDR3 has 15 amino acids. The ends lost 6 bases at V and 3 bases at J; junction bases unmatched: 7. Germline CDR1 reads MNHNS; CDR2 reads SASEGT. The CDR3 protein is CASRRQGAPDYGYTF. DNA of the CDR3: TGTGCCAGCAGAAGACAGGGGGCGCCTGACTATGGCTACACCTTC.

The CDR3 reads CAWEGDTNTGELFF. DNA for the CDR3: TGTGCCTGGGAGGGGGACACCAACACCGGGGAGCTGTTTTTT. The rearrangement joins TRBV30 to TRBJ2-2; a weak D match, TRBD1 (6 bases). Germline loops: CDR1 GTSNPN, CDR2 SVGIG (reference sequence). V was cut by 5 bases and J by 2 bases, with 12 bases left in between. The length of the CDR3 is 14 residues.

The J gene is TRBJ2-3, the V gene TRBV11-3; a possible D gene is TRBD1 (5 bases). Per germline, CDR1 SGHNT and CDR2 YENEEA. The V end was cut by 2 bases, the J end by 5 bases, with 11 bases between. This CDR3 comprises 14 residues. CDR3 amino acids: CASSLYQGRDTQYF. As DNA, the CDR3 is TGTGCCAGCAGCTTATACCAGGGAAGAGATACGCAGTATTTT.

The sample holds one count of this clone. The chain couples TRBV6-6 to TRBJ2-2; no firm D call. V was trimmed by 0 bases and J by 2 bases, leaving 10 bases between them. Germline assignment: CDR1 MNHNY and CDR2 SVGAGI (reference sequence). The CDR3 runs 16 residues. The CDR3, as DNA: TGTGCCAGCAGTTACTCTTACAGAGCAAACACCGGGGAGCTGTTTTTT. This encodes CASSYSYRANTGELFF.

The chain has TRBV7-2 and TRBJ2-7; D is perhaps TRBD2 (5 bases). This CDR3 has 13 amino acids. The V and J ends lost 4 bases and 2 bases respectively, with 9 bases between them. Germline CDR1 reads SGHTA; CDR2 reads FQGNSA. The CDR3 coding sequence is TGTGCCAGCAGCTCGGAGGTGGCCTACGAGCAGTACTTC. This codes for CASSSEVAYEQYF.

J is TRBJ2-7 and V is TRBV19, with D perhaps matching TRBD1 (6 bases). Germline V lookup: CDR1 LNHDA, CDR2 SQIVND (reference sequence). CDR3 size: 14 residues. The germline V and J ends were trimmed by 5 bases and 3 bases, with 14 bases remaining between them. The CDR3 DNA reads TGTGCCAGTAGTGCCAACAGGGCTGTCTACGAGCAGTACTTC. Protein sequence: CASSANRAVYEQYF.

This rearrangement joins TRBV30 to TRBJ2-7; 9 nucleotides align to TRBD1. The CDR3 is 14 residues long. With V trimmed by 5 bases and J by 7 bases, 12 bases remained unmatched. Germline lookup yields CDR1 GTSNPN and CDR2 SVGIG (reference sequence). CDR3 residues: CAWEEGTGLIEQYF. The CDR3 DNA is TGTGCCTGGGAGGAGGGGACAGGGCTTATAGAGCAGTACTTC.

This clone was counted a single time. The V and J genes are TRBV9 and TRBJ2-3, with a tentative D call TRBD2 (6 bases). The V end was cut by 0 bases, the J end by 0 bases, with 11 bases between. Looked up from germline, CDR1 is SGDLS and CDR2 is YYNGEE. The CDR3 extends over 16 amino acids. CDR3 sequence reads: CASSVEGGASTDTQYF. The CDR3 region has the DNA TGTGCCAGCAGCGTAGAGGGCGGGGCTAGCACAGATACGCAGTATTTT. The complete variable domain, with remaining parts taken from reference TRBV9 and TRBJ2-3, reads DSGVTQTPKHLITATGQRVTLRCSPRSGDLSVYWYQQSLDQGLQFLIQYYNGEERAKGNILERFSAQQFPDLHSELNLSSLELGDSALYFCASSVEGGASTDTQYFGPGTRLTVL.

The sample holds one count of this clone. The V gene is TRBV2, the J gene TRBJ2-3; tentative D call: TRBD2 (5 bases). The CDR3 is 16 residues long. V was clipped by 4 bases and J by 0 bases, with 14 bases between them. Germline V lookup: CDR1 SNHLY, CDR2 FYNNEI. CDR3: CASSVGQADSTDTQYF. The DNA of the CDR3 is TGTGCCAGCAGTGTGGGCCAAGCGGACAGCACAGATACGCAGTATTTT.

This rearrangement joins TRBV9 to TRBJ2-1; 7 bases fit TRBD2. Unmatched junction bases numbered 10, after V lost 0 bases and J lost 10 bases. The CDR3 length is 15 residues. The germline CDR1 and CDR2 sequences are SGDLS and YYNGEE. CDR3 amino acids: CASSVGFAGAGEQFF. The CDR3 bases are TGTGCCAGCAGCGTAGGGTTTGCGGGAGCTGGCGAGCAGTTCTTC.

This chain connects TRBV28 to TRBJ1-1; D not certain. CDR1 and CDR2 from the germline V gene are MDHEN and SYDVKM. The CDR3 covers 16 residues. The ends were cut back, 3 bases at V and 0 bases at J, with 14 bases in the middle. This CDR3 reads CASSFDRRRMNTEAFF. DNA of the CDR3: TGTGCCAGCAGTTTTGATCGAAGGCGGATGAACACTGAAGCTTTCTTT.

This chain connects TRBV7-2 to TRBJ2-7, with 7 bases identical to TRBD2. The germline gives CDR1 SGHTA, CDR2 FQGNSA. The CDR3 spans 15 residues. Trimming removed 6 bases from V and 5 bases from J; junction bases left unmatched: 13. The CDR3 spells CASRPGGTGRNEQYF. CDR3 bases: TGTGCCAGCAGGCCCGGGGGGACCGGTCGCAACGAGCAGTACTTC.

This chain joins TRBV4-3 and TRBJ2-7, with D possibly being TRBD2 (6 bases). Per the germline V gene, CDR1 is LGHNA and CDR2 is YSLEER. This CDR3 comprises 11 residues. The V end was cut by 3 bases, the J end by 6 bases, with 6 bases between. This CDR3 is CASSHGGEQYF. The CDR3 DNA is TGCGCCAGCAGCCACGGGGGCGAGCAGTACTTC.

V gene TRBV28 combines with J gene TRBJ2-1; 8 nucleotides align to TRBD2. The germline V gene encodes CDR1 MDHEN and CDR2 SYDVKM. The CDR3 length is 14 residues. The V and J ends lost 7 bases and 7 bases, in that order; junction bases with no gene match: 9. CDR3 sequence: CASTGGTRENEQFF. CDR3 nucleotides: TGTGCCAGCACTGGTGGGACTAGAGAGAATGAGCAGTTCTTC.

The chain's CDR3 is CASSLGQNSNQPQHF. In nucleotides, the CDR3 is TGTGCCAGCAGCTTAGGACAGAATAGCAATCAGCCCCAGCATTTT. The chain uses TRBV7-2 and TRBJ1-5, with TRBD1 as a possible D gene (5 bases). Germline V gene lookup returns CDR1 SGHTA and CDR2 FQGNSA. Trimming pared 1 base from V and 0 bases from J, leaving 7 bases between. This CDR3 region has 15 residues.

V and J are TRBV28 and TRBJ2-2, with D perhaps TRBD1 (6 bases). Germline CDR1 and CDR2: MDHEN and SYDVKM. The CDR3 sequence is 14 residues long. Trimming took off 6 bases at V and 6 bases at J, with 14 bases between the two ends. CDR3: CASRREQGSGELFF. CDR3 bases: TGTGCCAGCAGACGAGAACAGGGATCCGGGGAGCTGTTTTTT. Combining the CDR3 with reference TRBV28 and TRBJ2-2 gives the whole variable domain DVKVTQSSRYLVKRTGEKVFLECVQDMDHENMFWYRQDPGLGLRLIYFSYDVKMKEKGDIPEGYSVSREKKERFSLILESASTNQTSMYLCASRREQGSGELFFGEGSRLTVL.